The clone carrying this TCR beta chain was observed a few times. The target antigen is unknown. This entry belongs to a study of beta chain features in type 1 diabetes. Isolated RNA was reverse transcribed in full, so expressed TCRB transcripts were sequenced. Assay used: immunoSEQ multiplex PCR; TCRdb lists only in-frame clones, some missing. The repertoire consists of 160,000 or so clones, with 6.5% to 10% occurring once and the leading ten covering 0.54%. Points from the study as a whole: All four CD4+ subsets from Type 1 diabetes patients carried moderately but significantly shorter TCRB CDR3s.

The CDR3 consists of 14 residues. In germline, CDR1 is MNHNY, CDR2 SVGAGI (reference sequence). J gave up 7 bases and V 2 bases, and 4 bases lay outside the gene matches. The clonotype originates from a woman aged 18 to 35 with type 1 diabetes. The sample comprised central memory CD4+ T cells from blood. The chain carries TRBV6-6 and TRBJ1-2, with 10 bases that match TRBD1. For the CDR3, the DNA is TGTGCCAGCAGTTACCAGGGGACAGGGGCTGGCTACACCTTC. Translated: CASSYQGTGAGYTF.